This paragraph reports one T cell receptor (beta chain). Original data processing: For nucleated cells, counts were estimated from reference gene primer amplification. Repertoires were generated with immunoSEQ multiplex PCR, while TCRdb's copy carries only in-frame clones and drops some. Clone size and the V and J calls come from that table; the DNA yielded D and trimming. The sample shows about 100,000 clones, around 90% of them seen only once. This sample was taken from a study of blood T cell repertoires in COVID-19. Overall study context: COVID-19 samples from acute and convalescent phases originated in the United States, Italy and Spain. PBMCs, B-cell-depleted T cells, or T cells provided the cDNA or gDNA that made up the material.

The germline gives CDR1 LGHNA, CDR2 YSLEER. The CDR3 is made up of 16 amino acids. The trim removed 1 base at V and 2 bases at J, leaving 5 bases unmatched. Specimen: peripheral blood. The clonotype originates from a human donor with active COVID-19. The donor label of this sample is uncertain. The chain employs TRBV4-3 and TRBJ1-2; 9 nucleotides match TRBD1. CDR3 nucleotide sequence: TGCGCCAGCAGCCAAGCGGTACAGGGGGCCAACTATGGCTACACCTTC. Protein product: CASSQAVQGANYGYTF.